This is a list of T cell receptor beta chains from one sample in a study of CD8+ T cells in alopecia areata. Measured with immunoSEQ multiplex PCR; TCRdb has only the in-frame clones, and not every one. The sample has some 100,000 clones, more than 30% seen once; the top ten hold roughly 3.3%. Sequencing input: CD4+ T cells sorted from blood. The source is a human donor with alopecia areata. Each CDR3 is given with its conserved first and last residue. The order of the fields is V gene, J gene, CDR3 length, clone size, D gene, CDR3 protein, CDR3 DNA. The D gene is left open where the match is weak. Expanded clones get a size class; other rows say once, few or many, or leave the size out.

V: TRBV30
J: TRBJ1-5
length: 14
size: -
D: TRBD1
CDR3: CAWSVTGVKEPQHF
DNA: TGTGCCTGGAGTGTGACAGGGGTTAAGGAGCCCCAGCATTTT

V: TRBV7-2
J: TRBJ1-1
length: 16
size: -
D: -
CDR3: CASSLGSVQLNTEAFF
DNA: TGTGCCAGCAGCTTAGGGTCAGTTCAGTTGAACACTGAAGCTTTCTTT

V: TRBV29-1
J: TRBJ2-1
length: 12
size: -
D: TRBD2
CDR3: CSGGTSIGEQFF
DNA: TGCAGCGGCGGGACTAGCATTGGTGAGCAGTTCTTC

V: TRBV7-8
J: TRBJ1-5
length: 16
size: few
D: -
CDR3: CASSLEGMYSNQPQHF
DNA: TGTGCCAGCAGCTTAGAAGGGATGTATAGCAATCAGCCCCAGCATTTT

V: TRBV30
J: TRBJ2-3
length: 13
size: -
D: -
CDR3: CACTRISTDTQYF
DNA: TGTGCCTGTACCCGTATTAGCACAGATACGCAGTATTTT

V: TRBV14
J: TRBJ2-1
length: 16
size: -
D: -
CDR3: CASSQGHSPVYNEQFF
DNA: TGTGCCAGCAGCCAAGGTCACAGTCCTGTCTACAATGAGCAGTTCTTC

V: TRBV4-3
J: TRBJ2-7
length: 17
size: -
D: TRBD2
CDR3: CASSQEGLAGVLYEQYF
DNA: TGCGCCAGCAGCCAAGAAGGACTAGCGGGAGTTCTCTACGAGCAGTACTTC

V: TRBV10-3
J: TRBJ2-7
length: 13
size: -
D: -
CDR3: CAGSGDTSYEQYF
DNA: TGTGCGGGGTCAGGGGACACGTCCTACGAGCAGTACTTC

V: TRBV29-1
J: TRBJ2-7
length: 13
size: -
D: -
CDR3: CSAQGPSSYEQYF
DNA: TGCAGCGCTCAGGGTCCGAGCTCCTACGAGCAGTACTTC

V: TRBV30
J: TRBJ1-4
length: 14
size: -
D: -
CDR3: CACDTSATNEKLFF
DNA: TGTGCCTGCGACACTTCTGCAACTAATGAAAAACTGTTTTTT

V: TRBV4-2
J: TRBJ2-1
length: 14
size: -
D: TRBD2
CDR3: CASSKREGYNEQFF
DNA: TGTGCCAGCAGCAAACGGGAGGGATACAATGAGCAGTTCTTC

V: TRBV28
J: TRBJ2-7
length: 15
size: -
D: TRBD1
CDR3: CASRTPGQGRYEQYF
DNA: TGTGCCAGCAGGACTCCGGGACAGGGACGCTACGAGCAGTACTTC

V: TRBV27
J: TRBJ2-7
length: 16
size: once
D: TRBD1
CDR3: CASSPLGQPMGSEQYF
DNA: TGTGCCAGCAGTCCTTTGGGACAGCCGATGGGGTCCGAGCAGTACTTC

V: TRBV29-1
J: TRBJ1-5
length: 13
size: -
D: -
CDR3: CSASAALDQPQHF
DNA: TGCAGCGCCTCGGCAGCGCTAGATCAGCCCCAGCATTTT

V: TRBV28
J: TRBJ1-2
length: 13
size: -
D: -
CDR3: CASQRLRSGGYTF
DNA: TGTGCCAGCCAACGGCTCCGTTCAGGCGGCTACACCTTC

V: TRBV5-6
J: TRBJ2-7
length: 13
size: -
D: -
CDR3: CASSYGTSYEQYF
DNA: TGTGCCAGCAGTTACGGCACGAGTTACGAGCAGTACTTC

V: TRBV6-5
J: TRBJ1-2
length: 13
size: -
D: -
CDR3: CASSPEANYGYTF
DNA: TGTGCCAGCAGCCCTGAGGCTAACTATGGCTACACCTTC

V: TRBV5-6
J: TRBJ2-7
length: 12
size: -
D: -
CDR3: CASSRQAYEQYF
DNA: TGTGCCAGCAGCCGACAGGCCTACGAGCAGTACTTC

V: TRBV7-2
J: TRBJ2-2
length: 11
size: few
D: -
CDR3: CASSLAWELFF
DNA: TGTGCCAGCAGCTTAGCGTGGGAGCTGTTTTTT

V: TRBV11-1
J: TRBJ2-1
length: 17
size: -
D: TRBD1
CDR3: CASRPDRVVISYNEQFF
DNA: TGTGCCAGCAGACCGGACAGGGTAGTAATATCCTACAATGAGCAGTTCTTC

V: TRBV9
J: TRBJ2-1
length: 12
size: once
D: -
CDR3: CASSVEGSEQFF
DNA: TGTGCCAGCAGCGTAGAAGGGTCTGAGCAGTTCTTC

V: TRBV27
J: TRBJ2-7
length: 14
size: -
D: -
CDR3: CASSSPTVKYEQYF
DNA: TGTGCCAGCAGTTCGCCGACAGTCAAATACGAGCAGTACTTC

V: TRBV7-3
J: TRBJ2-2
length: 16
size: -
D: -
CDR3: CASSFRAGTNTGELFF
DNA: TGTGCCAGCAGCTTTAGGGCAGGAACGAACACCGGGGAGCTGTTTTTT

V: TRBV12-5
J: TRBJ2-3
length: 13
size: few
D: -
CDR3: CASGGTLTDTQYF
DNA: TGTGCTAGTGGAGGCACACTCACAGATACGCAGTATTTT

V: TRBV28
J: TRBJ1-1
length: 15
size: -
D: -
CDR3: CASSLLSTGSTEAFF
DNA: TGTGCCAGCAGTTTATTAAGTACCGGGTCCACTGAAGCTTTCTTT

V: TRBV4-3
J: TRBJ2-3
length: 15
size: -
D: -
CDR3: CASSQIVRQTDTQYF
DNA: TGCGCCAGCAGCCAAATAGTTCGACAGACAGATACGCAGTATTTT

V: TRBV29-1
J: TRBJ1-1
length: 12
size: few
D: TRBD1
CDR3: CSVALDRVEAFF
DNA: TGCAGCGTTGCCCTCGACAGGGTAGAAGCTTTCTTT

V: TRBV6-1
J: TRBJ2-5
length: 13
size: few
D: -
CDR3: CASSSGTRETQYF
DNA: TGTGCCAGCAGTTCTGGGACCCGGGAGACCCAGTACTTC

V: TRBV30
J: TRBJ2-2
length: 15
size: -
D: TRBD2
CDR3: CAWEGLPATAGELFF
DNA: TGTGCCTGGGAGGGACTACCGGCGACAGCCGGGGAGCTGTTTTTT

V: TRBV4-2
J: TRBJ1-5
length: 14
size: few
D: TRBD1
CDR3: CASSPGQGTEPQHF
DNA: TGTGCCAGCAGCCCGGGACAGGGCACCGAACCCCAGCATTTT

V: TRBV29-1
J: TRBJ1-1
length: 16
size: once
D: -
CDR3: CSVEDGRRTSNTEAFF
DNA: TGCAGCGTTGAAGATGGCAGGCGAACTTCGAACACTGAAGCTTTCTTT

V: TRBV2
J: TRBJ2-1
length: 13
size: once
D: -
CDR3: CASSPRDYNEQFF
DNA: TGTGCCAGCAGTCCCCGGGACTACAATGAGCAGTTCTTC

V: TRBV9
J: TRBJ2-3
length: 15
size: -
D: -
CDR3: CASSLPSGHTDTQYF
DNA: TGTGCCAGCAGCTTACCCAGCGGGCACACAGATACGCAGTATTTT

V: TRBV29-1
J: TRBJ2-2
length: 14
size: -
D: -
CDR3: CSVVTASNTGELFF
DNA: TGCAGCGTTGTAACAGCCTCGAACACCGGGGAGCTGTTTTTT

V: TRBV28
J: TRBJ2-7
length: 13
size: -
D: TRBD1
CDR3: CASRGTGAYEQYF
DNA: TGTGCCAGCAGGGGGACAGGGGCCTACGAGCAGTACTTC

V: TRBV29-1
J: TRBJ2-1
length: 12
size: -
D: -
CDR3: CSVGVSYNEQFF
DNA: TGCAGCGTTGGAGTCTCCTACAATGAGCAGTTCTTC

V: TRBV15
J: TRBJ2-1
length: 17
size: -
D: -
CDR3: CATSRDLWGHTREEQFF
DNA: TGTGCCACCAGCAGAGATCTCTGGGGACATACAAGGGAGGAGCAGTTCTTC

V: TRBV7-6
J: TRBJ2-7
length: 15
size: few
D: TRBD2
CDR3: CASSQRTSGSYEQYF
DNA: TGTGCCAGCAGCCAGAGGACTAGCGGCTCCTACGAGCAGTACTTC

V: TRBV29-1
J: TRBJ2-1
length: 15
size: -
D: -
CDR3: CSVVPWGKGYNEQFF
DNA: TGCAGCGTTGTCCCGTGGGGGAAGGGTTACAATGAGCAGTTCTTC

V: TRBV28
J: TRBJ2-2
length: 14
size: -
D: -
CDR3: CASRQPPNTGELFF
DNA: TGTGCCAGCAGACAACCTCCTAACACCGGGGAGCTGTTTTTT

V: TRBV29-1
J: TRBJ2-5
length: 13
size: -
D: -
CDR3: CSAEGRPGETQYF
DNA: TGCAGCGCCGAGGGACGCCCAGGGGAGACCCAGTACTTC

V: TRBV5-1
J: TRBJ1-2
length: 13
size: few
D: TRBD1
CDR3: CASSSGQGYGYTF
DNA: TGCGCCAGCAGCTCGGGACAGGGCTATGGCTACACCTTC

V: TRBV7-2
J: TRBJ2-7
length: 16
size: -
D: TRBD1
CDR3: CASSQDGTVSSYEQYF
DNA: TGTGCCAGCAGCCAAGATGGGACAGTGAGCTCCTACGAGCAGTACTTC

V: TRBV29-1
J: TRBJ1-5
length: 13
size: -
D: TRBD1
CDR3: CSVAQGAREPQHF
DNA: TGCAGCGTTGCACAGGGGGCAAGGGAGCCCCAGCATTTT

V: TRBV5-1
J: TRBJ2-1
length: 16
size: -
D: TRBD2
CDR3: CASSLAASGGYNEQFF
DNA: TGCGCCAGCAGCTTGGCAGCTAGCGGAGGCTACAATGAGCAGTTCTTC

V: TRBV5-1
J: TRBJ2-7
length: 12
size: -
D: -
CDR3: CASSLEGYEQYF
DNA: TGCGCCAGCAGCTTGGAAGGCTACGAGCAGTACTTC

V: TRBV7-2
J: TRBJ2-3
length: 14
size: -
D: TRBD2
CDR3: CASSFGLAGDTQYF
DNA: TGTGCCAGCAGCTTCGGACTAGCCGGAGATACGCAGTATTTT

V: TRBV29-1
J: TRBJ2-5
length: 11
size: few
D: -
CDR3: CSVGPRETQYF
DNA: TGCAGCGTTGGCCCTCGAGAGACCCAGTACTTC

V: TRBV10-3
J: TRBJ2-7
length: 16
size: few
D: TRBD1
CDR3: CAISDPPGGQGTRAYF
DNA: TGTGCCATCAGTGACCCCCCGGGGGGACAGGGAACCCGAGCGTACTTC

V: TRBV7-2
J: TRBJ2-1
length: 13
size: -
D: -
CDR3: CASSSGTPTEKFF
DNA: TGTGCCAGCAGCTCCGGGACACCTACGGAGAAGTTCTTC

V: TRBV6-6
J: TRBJ2-3
length: 15
size: -
D: -
CDR3: CASRPQARGTDTQYF
DNA: TGTGCCAGCAGACCCCAGGCCCGGGGCACAGATACGCAGTATTTT

V: TRBV29-1
J: TRBJ1-2
length: 15
size: once
D: TRBD1
CDR3: CSVQGGDREVYGYTF
DNA: TGCAGCGTACAAGGTGGGGACAGGGAGGTCTATGGCTACACCTTC

V: TRBV5-1
J: TRBJ2-2
length: 16
size: -
D: -
CDR3: CASSLDKQGNTGELFF
DNA: TGCGCCAGCAGCTTGGATAAACAGGGGAACACCGGGGAGCTGTTTTTT